The rows below give T cell receptor beta chains drawn from one sample of a study of cytomegalovirus exposure and HLA in healthy donors. TCRdb keeps only in-frame clones here, not all; method: immunoSEQ multiplex PCR. The sample has 95,000 to 150,000 clones; 75% to 90% are singletons. The specimen was PBMCs. These receptors were taken from a man aged 25 to 45 in good health and CMV-seronegative. Each CDR3 is given with its conserved first and last residue. Each record gives: V gene, J gene, CDR3 protein.

V: TRBV7-9; J: TRBJ2-5; CDR3: CASRSFDSPQETQYF
V: TRBV5-1; J: TRBJ2-7; CDR3: CASSLQGYEQYF
V: TRBV5-5; J: TRBJ2-7; CDR3: CASSLSPNSLTYEQYF
V: TRBV6-4; J: TRBJ2-5; CDR3: CASSPQGGTGETQYF
V: TRBV22-1; J: TRBJ1-4; CDR3: CPGSGTAATNEKLFF
V: TRBV28; J: TRBJ1-2; CDR3: CASSLDRATNYGYTF
V: TRBV5-1; J: TRBJ2-2; CDR3: CASSLTANTGELFF
V: TRBV7-9; J: TRBJ1-1; CDR3: CASSLDVTLGLSNTEAFF
V: TRBV7-2; J: TRBJ2-7; CDR3: CASSFGFGRGGYEQYF
V: TRBV7-9; J: TRBJ2-3; CDR3: CASSLGGAVDTQYF
V: TRBV18; J: TRBJ2-3; CDR3: CASSPLPRGTSTDTQYF
V: TRBV19; J: TRBJ2-1; CDR3: CASSLGNNEQFF
V: TRBV10-3; J: TRBJ1-2; CDR3: CAIRREAHYGYTF
V: TRBV27; J: TRBJ1-1; CDR3: CASSFTQLTEAFF
V: TRBV28; J: TRBJ2-7; CDR3: CASSPRTSGGVYEQYF
V: TRBV18; J: TRBJ1-1; CDR3: CASSPARGGRAEAFF
V: TRBV9; J: TRBJ2-2; CDR3: CASSFSGGANTGELFF
V: TRBV2; J: TRBJ1-3; CDR3: CASSDLGTGGNTIYF
V: TRBV2; J: TRBJ2-5; CDR3: CASSVEVETQYF
V: TRBV27; J: TRBJ1-3; CDR3: CASSTSVGTGGNTIYF
V: TRBV29-1; J: TRBJ2-7; CDR3: CSVEAWDSPYEQYF
V: TRBV7-8; J: TRBJ1-6; CDR3: CASSFLASSYNSPLHF
V: TRBV9; J: TRBJ1-2; CDR3: CASSVGAMQGAGGESYGYTF
V: TRBV19; J: TRBJ2-1; CDR3: CASSGLAGTLEQFF
V: TRBV6-1; J: TRBJ2-6; CDR3: CASSERAAGWTSNSGANVLTF
V: TRBV6-5; J: TRBJ1-1; CDR3: CASSAGQLNTEAFF
V: TRBV19; J: TRBJ2-1; CDR3: CASSFSGGQGASYEQFF
V: TRBV7-9; J: TRBJ1-2; CDR3: CASSHGQGAYGYTF
V: TRBV7-9; J: TRBJ1-1; CDR3: CASSSRGSSTEAFF
V: TRBV28; J: TRBJ2-1; CDR3: CASRRGAGGSYNEQFF
V: TRBV21-1; J: TRBJ1-6; CDR3: CASSKVEDRAYNSPLHF
V: TRBV28; J: TRBJ1-4; CDR3: CASSYGLYEKLFF
V: TRBV5-1; J: TRBJ1-4; CDR3: CASSPDSNNEKLFF
V: TRBV6-6; J: TRBJ2-3; CDR3: CASTPIPIRTDTQYF
V: TRBV29-1; J: TRBJ1-1; CDR3: CSPGQGTTEAFF
V: TRBV13; J: TRBJ1-6; CDR3: CASSLNQGDRISPLHF
V: TRBV5-4; J: TRBJ1-1; CDR3: CASSSRGSPEAFF
V: TRBV6-4; J: TRBJ2-3; CDR3: CASSGTGQADTQYF
V: TRBV27; J: TRBJ1-3; CDR3: CASSLGGSSGNTIYF
V: TRBV19; J: TRBJ1-1; CDR3: CASPGQGATEAFF
V: TRBV7-9; J: TRBJ1-1; CDR3: CASSSGTVWETEAFF
V: TRBV6-6; J: TRBJ2-1; CDR3: CASSVRDRARNEQFF
V: TRBV7-2; J: TRBJ2-3; CDR3: CASSSRQDTQYF
V: TRBV7-2; J: TRBJ2-1; CDR3: CASSLERGLYNEQFF
V: TRBV2; J: TRBJ2-5; CDR3: CASRRGGLLVQGTQYF
V: TRBV28; J: TRBJ1-6; CDR3: CASSLPGVSLHF
V: TRBV18; J: TRBJ2-7; CDR3: CASSPWFQGSYEQYF
V: TRBV5-4; J: TRBJ1-6; CDR3: CASSLDGATLHF